The entry below describes one TCR beta chain. What it binds is not known. Because the CDR3 is missing its conserved closing phenylalanine or tryptophan, this is likely a read error. The limits of the CDR3 on the DNA are not certain, so only TCRdb's listed CDR3 is given. These data belong to a study of blood T cells in healthy people across ages. Study-level findings and limits: Lack of knowledge of donor CMV status possibly confounded expanded clonotype changes. Older age coincided with a roughly linear decline in TCR beta diversity per million T cells.

A J-beta primer mix and a sample-barcoded 5' primer were used in a second PCR of about 7 to 12 cycles. Each CDR3 protein is one row after TCRdb ran MiXCR on the 5' RACE reads. The sample lists about 650,000 distinct CDR3 sequences; approximately 31% were seen once. Source material: blood. This clonotype was obtained from a woman older than 75 in good health.

CDR3: CASSLTEPGANVLNY. The rearrangement uses TRBV5-1 and TRBJ2-6. Inclusive of both ends, the CDR3 amounts to 15 amino acids. Germline V gene data show CDR1 as SGHRS and CDR2 as YFSETQ.